This T cell receptor beta chain stems from a study of sequential checkpoint blockade in melanoma (dated by TCRdb to between 2018 and 2021). Regarding the study in general: In a 1:1 randomization, patients received either first-line nivolumab then ipilimumab (arm A) or ipilimumab then nivolumab (arm B). Both trial sequences were followed by maintenance nivolumab. What the study reported, not specific to this receptor: Larger, independent patient cohorts are needed to validate the response-prediction model that combines TCR metrics and mutation burden.

Explained via the paper, the treatment or condition label denotes: randomized to nivolumab then ipilimumab (arm A) or the reverse (arm B). No trial patient had received prior DNA-damaging chemotherapy. Live CD3+CD8+ cells negative for CD19 and CD56 were sorted from thawed PBMCs on a FACS Aria II flow cytometer. Samples came from patients with melanoma in CheckMate 064, a randomized, open-label phase II trial of sequential checkpoint blockade. Leukapheresis was used to collect peripheral blood mononuclear cells, which were then purified with Ficoll-Paque and frozen in human serum with roughly 10% DMSO. Right after sorting, the blood CD3+CD8+ cells were verified to be >95% pure, and DNA extraction followed. As concerns this clone: No cognate antigen has been identified for it. No much larger clone exists at a distance of one base, and base qualities are not known.

TCRbeta CDR3 regions were immunosequenced from genomic DNA with the immunoSEQ Assay. Prior to high-throughput sequencing, genomic DNA was amplified by bias-controlled multiplex PCR. Concerning the study's data processing: To quantify the absolute abundance of each unique TCRbeta CDR3 region, the sequences were collapsed and filtered. Clonality, defined as 1 minus Pielou's evenness, was calculated using productive rearrangements only. A previously published method was used to identify clones with significantly greater frequencies in on-treatment samples than in baseline samples. TCRdb's version of the immuneACCESS table is confined to in-frame rearrangements and falls short of the full clone set. An unresolved V gene accounts for under half of the shortfall where checked; the remainder is of unknown origin. V and J calls and clone size are copied from that table; D and trimming were computed from the DNA. The sample yields almost 20,000 clones; roughly four fifths were counted once. The top ten hold over 50% of the sample.

The germline V gene encodes CDR1 ENHRY and CDR2 SYGVKD. For this chain, trimming is 6 bases at the V end and 1 base at the J end, and the number of junction bases without a gene match is 5. There are 14 amino acids in the CDR3, from cysteine to phenylalanine inclusive. The read is trimmed to its CDR3 DNA, 42 bases read in frame from base 1. The rearrangement combines TRBV10-3 with TRBJ1-1; 7 bases in the junction line up with TRBD1. The material was CD8+ T cells sorted from blood (inferred from file names), obtained from a patient given nivolumab and ipilimumab in sequence. The sequence was collected from a human donor with melanoma. The nucleotides are TGTGCCATCAGAAACAGGGGTCCGAACACTGAAGCTTTCTTT. Translated, it reads CAIRNRGPNTEAFF.